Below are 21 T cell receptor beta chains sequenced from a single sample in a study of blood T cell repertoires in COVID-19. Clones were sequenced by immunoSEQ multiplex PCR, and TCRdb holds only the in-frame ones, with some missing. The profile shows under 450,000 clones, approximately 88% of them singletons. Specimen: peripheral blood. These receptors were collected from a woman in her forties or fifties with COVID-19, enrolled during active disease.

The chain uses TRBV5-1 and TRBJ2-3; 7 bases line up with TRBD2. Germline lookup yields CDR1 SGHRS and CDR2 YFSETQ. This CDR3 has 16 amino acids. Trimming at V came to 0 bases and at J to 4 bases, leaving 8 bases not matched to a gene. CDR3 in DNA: TGCGCCAGCAGCTTGGAGCGGGGCCCGAAGGCAGATACGCAGTATTTT. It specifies CASSLERGPKADTQYF.

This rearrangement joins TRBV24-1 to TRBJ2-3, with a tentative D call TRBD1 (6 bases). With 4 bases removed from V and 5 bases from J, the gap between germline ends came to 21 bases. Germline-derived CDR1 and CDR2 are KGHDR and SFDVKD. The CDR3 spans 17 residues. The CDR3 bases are TGTGCCACCAGTGACCCCGAAGGGGGACCCAGGAGAGATACGCAGTATTTT. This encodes CATSDPEGGPRRDTQYF.

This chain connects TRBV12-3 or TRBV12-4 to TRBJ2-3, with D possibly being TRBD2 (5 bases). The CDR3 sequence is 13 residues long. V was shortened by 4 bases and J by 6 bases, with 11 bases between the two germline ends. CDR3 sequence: CASSSDLADTQYF. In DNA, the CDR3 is TGTGCCAGCAGTTCAGACCTAGCCGATACGCAGTATTTT.

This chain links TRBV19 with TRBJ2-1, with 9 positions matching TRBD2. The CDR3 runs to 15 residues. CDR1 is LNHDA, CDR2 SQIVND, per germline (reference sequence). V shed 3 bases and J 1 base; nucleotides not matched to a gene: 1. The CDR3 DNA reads TGTGCCAGTAGTATGACTAGCGGTTCCTACAATGAGCAGTTCTTC. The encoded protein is CASSMTSGSYNEQFF. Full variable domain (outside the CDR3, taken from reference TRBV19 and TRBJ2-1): DGGITQSPKYLFRKEGQNVTLSCEQNLNHDAMYWYRQDPGQGLRLIYYSQIVNDFQKGDIAEGYSVSREKKESFPLTVTSAQKNPTAFYLCASSMTSGSYNEQFFGPGTRLTVL.

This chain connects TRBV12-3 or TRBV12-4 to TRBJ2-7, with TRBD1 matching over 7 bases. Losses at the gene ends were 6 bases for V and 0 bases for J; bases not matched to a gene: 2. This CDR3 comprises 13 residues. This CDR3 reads CASSQGVSYEQYF. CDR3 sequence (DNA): TGTGCCAGCAGCCAGGGGGTCTCCTACGAGCAGTACTTC.

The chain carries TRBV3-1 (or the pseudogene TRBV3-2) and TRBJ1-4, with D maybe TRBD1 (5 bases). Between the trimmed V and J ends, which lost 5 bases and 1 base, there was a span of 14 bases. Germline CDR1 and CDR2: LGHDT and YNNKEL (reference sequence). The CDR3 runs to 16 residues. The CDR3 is CASSGGPGGTNEKLFF. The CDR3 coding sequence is TGTGCCAGCAGCGGCGGACCGGGGGGAACTAATGAAAAACTGTTTTTT.

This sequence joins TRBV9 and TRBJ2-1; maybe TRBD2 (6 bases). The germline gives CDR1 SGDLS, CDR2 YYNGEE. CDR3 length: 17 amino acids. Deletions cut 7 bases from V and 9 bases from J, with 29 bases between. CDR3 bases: TGTGCCAGCTCCCCCCCCGGGAGCCGACTCGGGACGAGTGAGCAGTTCTTC. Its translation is CASSPPGSRLGTSEQFF.

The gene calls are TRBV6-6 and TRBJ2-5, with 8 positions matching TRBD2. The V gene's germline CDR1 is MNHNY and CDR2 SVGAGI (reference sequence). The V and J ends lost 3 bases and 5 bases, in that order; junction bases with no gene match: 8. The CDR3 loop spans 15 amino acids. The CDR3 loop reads CASSYWASGGETQYF. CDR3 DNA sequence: TGTGCCAGCAGTTATTGGGCCTCGGGGGGGGAGACCCAGTACTTC.

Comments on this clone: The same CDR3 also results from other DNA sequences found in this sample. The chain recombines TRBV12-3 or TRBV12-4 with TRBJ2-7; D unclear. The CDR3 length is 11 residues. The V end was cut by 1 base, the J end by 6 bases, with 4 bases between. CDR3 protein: CASSLGAEQYF. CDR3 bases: TGTGCCAGCAGTTTAGGGGCCGAGCAGTACTTC.

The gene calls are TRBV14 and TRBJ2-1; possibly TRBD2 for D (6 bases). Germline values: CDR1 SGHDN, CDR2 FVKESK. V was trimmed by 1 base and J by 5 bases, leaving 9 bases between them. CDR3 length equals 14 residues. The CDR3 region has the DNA TGTGCCAGCAGCCAAGGGGGGGTACACAATGAGCAGTTCTTC. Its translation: CASSQGGVHNEQFF.

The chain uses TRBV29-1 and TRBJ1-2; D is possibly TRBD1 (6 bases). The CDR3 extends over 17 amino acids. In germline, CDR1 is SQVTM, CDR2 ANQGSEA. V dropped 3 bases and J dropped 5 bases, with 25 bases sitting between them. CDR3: CSVDARGSRGGRYGYTF. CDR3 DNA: TGCAGCGTTGACGCGAGGGGGAGCCGCGGTGGCAGATATGGCTACACCTTC.

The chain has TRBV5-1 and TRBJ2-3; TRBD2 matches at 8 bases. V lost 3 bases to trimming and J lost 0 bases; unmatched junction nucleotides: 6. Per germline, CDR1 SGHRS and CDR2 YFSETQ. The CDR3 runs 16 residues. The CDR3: CASSSFGGGSTDTQYF. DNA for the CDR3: TGCGCCAGCAGCTCCTTCGGCGGGGGGAGCACAGATACGCAGTATTTT.

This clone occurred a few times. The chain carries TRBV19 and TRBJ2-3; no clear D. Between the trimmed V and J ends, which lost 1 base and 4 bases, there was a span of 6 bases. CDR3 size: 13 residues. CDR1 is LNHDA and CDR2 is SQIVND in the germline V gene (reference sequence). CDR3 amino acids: CASSIGRADTQYF. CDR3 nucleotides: TGTGCCAGTAGTATAGGACGGGCAGATACGCAGTATTTT.

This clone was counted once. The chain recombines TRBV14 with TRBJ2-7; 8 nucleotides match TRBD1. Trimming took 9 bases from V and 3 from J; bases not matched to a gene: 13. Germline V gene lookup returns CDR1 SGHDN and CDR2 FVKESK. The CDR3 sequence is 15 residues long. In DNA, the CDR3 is TGTGCCAGTAGTGAGACAGGGGCCTACTTCTACGAGCAGTACTTC. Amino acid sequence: CASSETGAYFYEQYF.

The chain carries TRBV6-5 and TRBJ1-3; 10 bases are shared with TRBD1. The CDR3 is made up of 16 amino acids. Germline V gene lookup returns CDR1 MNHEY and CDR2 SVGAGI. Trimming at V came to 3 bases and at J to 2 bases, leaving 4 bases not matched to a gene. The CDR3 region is CASSYGDRGPGNTIYF. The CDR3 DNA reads TGTGCCAGCAGTTATGGGGACAGGGGACCTGGAAACACCATATATTTT.

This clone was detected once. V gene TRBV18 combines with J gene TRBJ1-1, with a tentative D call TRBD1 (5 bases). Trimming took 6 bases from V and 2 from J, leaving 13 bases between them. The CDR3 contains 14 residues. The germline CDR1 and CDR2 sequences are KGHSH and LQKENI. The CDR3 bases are TGTGCCAGCTCGTCTGGGGGGAAAAACACTGAAGCTTTCTTT. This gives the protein CASSSGGKNTEAFF.

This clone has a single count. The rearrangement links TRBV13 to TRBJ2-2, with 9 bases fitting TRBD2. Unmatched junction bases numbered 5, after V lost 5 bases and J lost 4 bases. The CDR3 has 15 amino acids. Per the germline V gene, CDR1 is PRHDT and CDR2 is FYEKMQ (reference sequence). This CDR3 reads CASSTRLAATGELFF. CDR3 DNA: TGTGCCAGCAGCACCCGACTAGCGGCCACCGGGGAGCTGTTTTTT.

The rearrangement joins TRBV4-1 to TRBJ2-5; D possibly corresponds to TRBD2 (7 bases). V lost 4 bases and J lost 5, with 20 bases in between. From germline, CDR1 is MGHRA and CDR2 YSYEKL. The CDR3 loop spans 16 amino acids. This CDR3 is CASSLSRGASRETQYF. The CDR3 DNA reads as TGCGCCAGCAGCCTGTCCCGGGGGGCCTCAAGGGAGACCCAGTACTTC.

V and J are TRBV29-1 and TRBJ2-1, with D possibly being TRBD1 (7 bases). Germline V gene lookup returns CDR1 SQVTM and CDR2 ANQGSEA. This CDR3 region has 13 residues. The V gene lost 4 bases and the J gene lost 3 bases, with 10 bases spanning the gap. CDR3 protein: CSVGRDSYNEQFF. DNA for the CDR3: TGCAGCGTTGGGCGGGACAGCTACAATGAGCAGTTCTTC.

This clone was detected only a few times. CDR3 protein: CASSNFDRVSEKLFF. The CDR3 nucleotides are TGTGCCAGTAGTAACTTCGACAGAGTAAGCGAAAAACTGTTTTTT. J is TRBJ1-4 and V is TRBV19, with D possibly matching TRBD1 (5 bases). The CDR3 is 15 amino acids. V was cut by 4 bases and J by 8 bases, with 17 bases left in between. Germline assignment: CDR1 LNHDA and CDR2 SQIVND (reference sequence).

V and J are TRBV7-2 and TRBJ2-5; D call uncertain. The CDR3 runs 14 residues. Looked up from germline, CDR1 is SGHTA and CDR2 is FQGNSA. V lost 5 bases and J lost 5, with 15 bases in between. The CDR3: CASSLLKRLETQYF. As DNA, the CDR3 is TGTGCCAGCAGCCTTTTAAAGCGCCTGGAGACCCAGTACTTC.